The present entry profiles one T cell receptor beta chain with its context. Its antigen is unknown. The data stem from a study of T cells in localized non-small cell lung cancer. The CDR3 extends over 13 amino acids. With V trimmed by 4 bases and J by 4 bases, 1 base remained unmatched. Germline CDR1 reads SEHNR; CDR2 reads FQNEAQ (reference sequence). Points from the study as a whole: The highest T cell clonality was in uninvolved adjacent lung, above tumor. Turning up in adjacent lung were a median roughly 50 of the top 100 tumor clones. Higher adjacent-lung clonality was associated with shorter survival.

Generated by immunoSEQ multiplex PCR, the TCRdb table keeps only in-frame clones and is missing some. The table lists around 70,000 clones, about four fifths of them singletons. The TCR was taken from a female donor over 55 with stage I lung adenocarcinoma. The sequencing here drew on peripheral blood, taken before any cancer treatment. V gene TRBV7-9 combines with J gene TRBJ1-2; 9 nucleotides agree with TRBD1. CDR3: CASSWDRVYGYTF. In nucleotides, the CDR3 is TGTGCCAGCAGCTGGGACAGGGTCTATGGCTACACCTTC.